The 20 T cell receptor beta chains below were found in one sample sequenced in a study of a mutant IDH1 vaccine in newly diagnosed glioma (TCRdb year 2021). In light of the paper, this sample's time point label describes: week 47, end of study. Every vaccine dose consisted of 300 ug of a 20-mer mutant IDH1 peptide in Montanide, administered subcutaneously together with topical imiquimod. Their antigens remain unidentified. Libraries came from the immunoSEQ multiplex PCR assay. The source is immuneACCESS, and TCRdb retained only in-frame sequences with V and J called. Part of the clones is not carried over; for the studies checked, unresolved V genes explain less than half of this, and the remainder is unexplained. Present in this sample are 25,000 or so clones, around 82% of which were seen just once. The leading ten clones occupy about 2.7% of the sample. This material consisted of PBMCs, taken from a glioma patient whose treatment included an IDH1 peptide vaccine. These receptors were taken from a man in his forties with glioma.

This clone was counted once. V and J are TRBV29-1 and TRBJ2-5; 9 bases are a match to TRBD2. The CDR3 covers 13 residues. V gave up 4 bases and J gave up 9 bases; unmatched junction bases: 9. Germline V gene lookup returns CDR1 SQVTM and CDR2 ANQGSEA. The CDR3 DNA follows: TGCAGCGTTGTTCCTAGCGGGATTTCGGCCCAGTACTTC. The encoded protein is CSVVPSGISAQYF.

V usage is TRBV4-3 and J usage is TRBJ1-2; D is undetermined. Trimming shortened V by 6 bases and J by 1 base, and 15 bases separated the two germline ends. The CDR3 loop spans 15 amino acids. Germline-derived CDR1 and CDR2 are LGHNA and YSLEER. CDR3 DNA: TGCGCCAGCAGGCCAAGTCGGGCAGATAACTATGGCTACACCTTC. Translation: CASRPSRADNYGYTF.

The rearrangement uses TRBV9 and TRBJ2-1; 12 bases fit TRBD2. Germline loops: CDR1 SGDLS, CDR2 YYNGEE. V dropped 2 bases and J dropped 4; count of bases not matched to a gene: 1. The CDR3 covers 15 residues. CDR3: CASSVLAGGYNEQFF. CDR3 sequence (DNA): TGTGCCAGCAGCGTCCTAGCGGGAGGGTACAATGAGCAGTTCTTC.

This clone has only one observation. This chain uses TRBV11-2 with TRBJ2-5; 8 bases agree with TRBD1. Germline V gene data show CDR1 as SGHAT and CDR2 as FQNNGV. CDR3 length: 15 amino acids. V lost 3 bases, J lost 4 bases, and 7 bases stayed unmatched. CDR3: CASSFRQGIGETQYF. In DNA form, the CDR3 reads TGTGCCAGCAGCTTTCGACAGGGGATCGGAGAGACCCAGTACTTC.

V gene TRBV7-8 combines with J gene TRBJ2-4, with D possibly matching TRBD1 (6 bases). The germline V and J ends were trimmed by 3 bases and 7 bases, with 10 bases remaining between them. CDR1 is SGHVS and CDR2 is FQNEAQ in the germline V gene. There are 13 residues in the CDR3. The CDR3 DNA is TGTGCCAGCAGCTTCCAGGGGTCCAACATTCAGTACTTC. Amino acids: CASSFQGSNIQYF.

This clone was picked up a small number of times. The V call is TRBV10-3, the J call TRBJ1-3; unclear D gene. Trimming took off 8 bases at V and 0 bases at J, with 11 bases between the two ends. The V gene's germline CDR1 is ENHRY and CDR2 SYGVKD. There are 14 residues in the CDR3. The CDR3 DNA follows: TGTGCCATCGGTCCACATTCCTCTGGAAACACCATATATTTT. Protein: CAIGPHSSGNTIYF.

The J gene is TRBJ2-1, the V gene TRBV7-8; 8 nucleotides agree with TRBD2. V was clipped by 5 bases and J by 8 bases; unmatched bases: 11. The CDR3 sequence is 15 residues long. The V gene's germline CDR1 is SGHVS and CDR2 FQNEAQ. As DNA, the CDR3 is TGTGCCAGCAGCGACCCGCGGGAGGCCAGGCATGAGCAGTTCTTC. Amino acids: CASSDPREARHEQFF. Based on the CDR3 plus reference TRBV7-8 and TRBJ2-1, the full variable domain is GAGVSQSPRYKVAKRGQDVALRCDPISGHVSLFWYQQALGQGPEFLTYFQNEAQLDKSGLPSDRFFAERPEGSVSTLKIQRTQQEDSAVYLCASSDPREARHEQFFGPGTRLTVL.

The V and J genes are TRBV10-3 and TRBJ2-1, with D tentatively TRBD2 (6 bases). V lost 7 bases and J lost 2, with 18 bases in between. CDR3 length: 16 residues. Germline lookup yields CDR1 ENHRY and CDR2 SYGVKD. In DNA form, the CDR3 reads TGTGCCATCAAAGATAATATAGCGGACGCCTACAATGAGCAGTTCTTC. This codes for CAIKDNIADAYNEQFF.

The chain is built from TRBV9 and TRBJ1-3, with D tentatively TRBD1 (6 bases). Trimming removed 4 bases at V and 3 bases at J, with 14 bases between. From germline, CDR1 is SGDLS and CDR2 YYNGEE. This CDR3 has 15 amino acids. CDR3 sequence (DNA): TGTGCCAGCAGCACTAACAGGGAATTTGGAAACACCATATATTTT. The encoded protein is CASSTNREFGNTIYF. The full variable domain, rest sourced from reference TRBV9 and TRBJ1-3, is DSGVTQTPKHLITATGQRVTLRCSPRSGDLSVYWYQQSLDQGLQFLIQYYNGEERAKGNILERFSAQQFPDLHSELNLSSLELGDSALYFCASSTNREFGNTIYFGEGSWLTVV.

The rearrangement joins TRBV18 to TRBJ2-1, with 8 bases that match TRBD2. The CDR3 is 15 amino acids. The junction had 12 bases not matched to a gene; V was cut back by 5 bases and J by 9 bases. Per the germline V gene, CDR1 is KGHSH and CDR2 is LQKENI. The CDR3 coding sequence is TGTGCCAGCTCAATCGGACTAGCTGTCCTGGGTGAGCAGTTCTTC. Its protein is CASSIGLAVLGEQFF.

This clone has only one observation. This sequence joins TRBV10-3 and TRBJ2-1; 8 positions agree with TRBD2. This CDR3 contains 14 residues. V was pared by 10 bases and J by 6 bases, with 11 bases of the junction left unmatched. CDR1 is ENHRY and CDR2 is SYGVKD in the germline V gene. The CDR3 DNA reads as TGTGCCACCTTACTAGCGGATACCGCCAATGAGCAGTTCTTC. It encodes CATLLADTANEQFF.

The rearrangement joins TRBV7-9 to TRBJ2-7; 7 bases fit TRBD2. In germline, CDR1 is SEHNR, CDR2 FQNEAQ (reference sequence). The CDR3 totals 15 residues. V shed 4 bases, J shed 0 bases, and the junction held 6 bases outside the gene matches. As DNA, the CDR3 is TGTGCCAGCAGCTCATTAGCGGGTTACTCCTACGAGCAGTACTTC. Its translation: CASSSLAGYSYEQYF.

This clone was counted between two and nine times. This chain uses TRBV9 with TRBJ1-1; weak D call: TRBD1 (5 bases). From germline, CDR1 is SGDLS and CDR2 YYNGEE. V lost 0 bases to trimming and J lost 1 base, with 7 bases between them. CDR3 length: 14 residues. CDR3 sequence: CASSVAGGNTEAFF. The CDR3 region has the DNA TGTGCCAGCAGCGTAGCGGGGGGGAACACTGAAGCTTTCTTT.

The CDR3 here is CASSIDRGPYQPQHF. In DNA, the CDR3 is TGTGCCAGTAGTATAGACAGGGGGCCCTATCAGCCCCAGCATTTT. The rearrangement uses TRBV19 and TRBJ1-5; 8 bases agree with TRBD1. V lost 0 bases to trimming and J lost 5 bases; unmatched junction nucleotides: 3. CDR1 is LNHDA, CDR2 SQIVND, per germline (reference sequence). The length of the CDR3 is 15 residues.

J is TRBJ2-5 and V is TRBV7-6, with D hard to call. Between the trimmed V and J ends, which lost 1 base and 5 bases, there was a span of 17 bases. Germline CDR1 reads SGHVS; CDR2 reads FNYEAQ. The CDR3 totals 16 residues. The CDR3 DNA follows: TGTGCCAGCAGCTTAGGAGGATACCCTCGAGTTGAGACCCAGTACTTC. It yields the protein CASSLGGYPRVETQYF.

This clone was seen a handful of times. The rearrangement joins TRBV7-9 to TRBJ1-5, with D maybe TRBD1 (6 bases). In germline, CDR1 is SEHNR, CDR2 FQNEAQ (reference sequence). The CDR3 has 17 residues. V lost 2 bases and J 2 bases, leaving 16 bases between the germline ends. CDR3 coding DNA: TGTGCCAGCAGCTTACGGGGGCCGGGAATCGGCAATCAGCCCCAGCATTTT. This translates into CASSLRGPGIGNQPQHF.

CDR3 DNA sequence: TGCGCCAGCAGCCAAGAAGGAATTATGGGACGGAGCTCCTACGAGCAGTACTTC. It yields the protein CASSQEGIMGRSSYEQYF. V and J are TRBV4-1 and TRBJ2-5, with D perhaps given as TRBD1 or TRBD2 (5 bases each). The end of the DNA fits TRBJ2-7 better, so the J call may be wrong. CDR1 is MGHRA and CDR2 is YSYEKL in the germline V gene. This CDR3 comprises 18 residues.

This clone was detected a few times. V and J are TRBV2 and TRBJ1-5; the D is unclear. The CDR3 has 24 residues. Germline assignment: CDR1 SNHLY and CDR2 FYNNEI. With 2 bases removed from V and 2 bases from J, the gap between germline ends came to 37 bases. The CDR3 is CASSEYHTSPKRLRWFSRNQPQHF. CDR3 DNA: TGTGCCAGCAGTGAATACCACACTTCCCCCAAGAGACTTAGATGGTTTAGTCGCAATCAGCCCCAGCATTTT.

This chain connects TRBV15 to TRBJ2-1, with D hard to call. Germline CDR1 and CDR2: LNHNV and YYDKDF (reference sequence). The CDR3 runs 11 residues. V dropped 5 bases and J dropped 4 bases, with 3 bases sitting between them. CDR3 region: CATSEYNEQFF. DNA for the CDR3: TGTGCCACCAGCGAATACAATGAGCAGTTCTTC. The full variable domain, its missing parts supplied by reference TRBV15 and TRBJ2-1, is DAMVIQNPRYQVTQFGKPVTLSCSQTLNHNVMYWYQQKSSQAPKLLFHYYDKDFNNEADTPDNFQSRRPNTSFCFLDIRSPGLGDTAMYLCATSEYNEQFFGPGTRLTVL.

V usage is TRBV7-2 and J usage is TRBJ2-2; tentatively, D is TRBD1 or TRBD2 (6 bases each). The CDR3 runs 15 residues. Germline-derived CDR1 and CDR2 are SGHTA and FQGNSA. The ends were cut back, 1 base at V and 5 bases at J, with 11 bases in the middle. In nucleotides, the CDR3 is TGTGCCAGCAGCTTAGGTCGGGGGCTGACCGGGGAGCTGTTTTTT. Amino acid sequence: CASSLGRGLTGELFF.